A single sample is the source of the 23 T cell receptor beta chains below, sequenced in a study of T cell clones after liver transplantation. Generated by immunoSEQ multiplex PCR, the TCRdb table keeps only in-frame clones and is missing some. Of roughly 100,000 clones in the sample, around 84% are singletons; the top ten hold approximately 2.9%. Here the sequenced sample was CD4+ T cells from blood, taken approximately 45 months after liver transplant. The receptor source for this set is a human patient who received a liver transplant. Some T cells may be provided by the graft donor.

This clone was found a few times. The V and J genes are TRBV5-4 and TRBJ2-5, with a tentative D call TRBD1 (5 bases). The CDR3 is 13 amino acids. Trimming pared 4 bases from V and 1 base from J, leaving 8 bases between. Germline V CDR1 and CDR2: SGHNT, YYREEE (reference sequence). CDR3 DNA: TGTGCCAGCAGCCCGACAGTCCAAGAGACCCAGTACTTC. Translating it yields CASSPTVQETQYF.

The chain employs TRBV6-5 and TRBJ2-7; D unclear. This CDR3 spans 13 amino acids. Trimming left V 5 bases short and J 4 bases short, with 12 bases between. Per germline, CDR1 MNHEY and CDR2 SVGAGI. CDR3 in DNA: TGTGCCAGCAGTCCTAGTAGCAAGTACGAGCAGTACTTC. It codes for CASSPSSKYEQYF.

This clone showed up just once. The chain joins TRBV7-2 to TRBJ1-1, with 11 bases aligning to TRBD1. Germline loops: CDR1 SGHTA, CDR2 FQGNSA. With 2 bases clipped from V and 2 bases from J, the junction kept 13 bases outside the gene matches. There are 19 residues in the CDR3. The CDR3 bases are TGTGCCAGCAGCTTACTACTATCCGGGACAGGGGGAAAAAACACTGAAGCTTTCTTT. It translates to CASSLLLSGTGGKNTEAFF.

The chain recombines TRBV11-2 with TRBJ2-5; D could derive from TRBD1 or TRBD2 (5 bases each). V lost 5 bases to trimming and J lost 3 bases, with 16 bases between them. CDR3 length: 15 amino acids. CDR1 and CDR2 (germline): SGHAT, FQNNGV. For the CDR3, the DNA is TGTGCCAGCAGCCGTTCCGGGGCCGAGAAAGAGACCCAGTACTTC. Its translation is CASSRSGAEKETQYF. The entire variable domain, with the rest obtained from reference TRBV11-2 and TRBJ2-5, is as follows: EAGVAQSPRYKIIEKRQSVAFWCNPISGHATLYWYQQILGQGPKLLIQFQNNGVVDDSQLPKDRFSAERLKGVDSTLKIQPAKLEDSAVYLCASSRSGAEKETQYFGPGTRLLVL.

The chain combines TRBV18 with TRBJ2-1; weak D call: TRBD2 (5 bases). Germline assignment: CDR1 KGHSH and CDR2 LQKENI. CDR3 length: 12 residues. Between the trimmed V and J ends, which lost 3 bases and 8 bases, there was a span of 8 bases. In DNA form, the CDR3 reads TGTGCCAGCTCACCCACGAGGGATGAGCAGTTCTTC. This translates into CASSPTRDEQFF. Looking up the rest from reference TRBV18 and TRBJ2-1 gives the full variable domain: NAGVMQNPRHLVRRRGQEARLRCSPMKGHSHVYWYRQLPEEGLKFMVYLQKENIIDESGMPKERFSAEFPKEGPSILRIQQVVRGDSAAYFCASSPTRDEQFFGPGTRLTVL.

This chain links TRBV4-2 with TRBJ2-5; TRBD2 agrees at 8 bases. Trimming cost V 0 bases and J 5 bases; bases outside gene matches: 14. This CDR3 spans 18 amino acids. From germline, CDR1 is LGHNA and CDR2 YNFKEQ. The CDR3 loop is CASSQDGTGGLAAETQYF. In DNA, the CDR3 is TGTGCCAGCAGCCAAGATGGCACGGGGGGGCTAGCCGCGGAGACCCAGTACTTC.

The V call is TRBV27, the J call TRBJ2-6; D gene unclear. CDR3 size: 18 residues. V was trimmed by 2 bases and J by 1 base, leaving 15 bases between them. In germline, CDR1 is MNHEY, CDR2 SMNVEV (reference sequence). CDR3 amino acids: CASSLIPGSHSGANVLTF. The CDR3, as DNA: TGTGCCAGCAGTTTAATCCCAGGTTCGCATTCTGGGGCCAACGTCCTGACTTTC. The variable domain in full, completed from reference TRBV27 and TRBJ2-6, reads EAQVTQNPRYLITVTGKKLTVTCSQNMNHEYMSWYRQDPGLGLRQIYYSMNVEVTDKGDVPEGYKVSRKEKRNFPLILESPSPNQTSLYFCASSLIPGSHSGANVLTFGAGSRLTVL.

The rearrangement joins TRBV19 to TRBJ1-1; D gene unclear. CDR1 is LNHDA, CDR2 SQIVND, per germline (reference sequence). The CDR3 consists of 12 residues. Trimming removed 7 bases at V and 8 bases at J, with 14 bases between. The CDR3 sequence is CASTLIGSEAFF. CDR3 in DNA: TGTGCCAGTACCCTTATAGGGTCAGAAGCTTTCTTT.

The V gene is TRBV19, the J gene TRBJ1-1, with 7 bases lining up with TRBD1. V was clipped by 6 bases and J by 1 base; unmatched bases: 11. The CDR3 is 16 residues long. Per the germline V gene, CDR1 is LNHDA and CDR2 is SQIVND (reference sequence). Here the CDR3 reads CASRAFAGGRNTEAFF. The CDR3, as DNA: TGTGCCAGTAGAGCTTTCGCAGGGGGGCGGAACACTGAAGCTTTCTTT.

The chain links TRBV6-1 to TRBJ2-1, with TRBD2 identical over 10 bases. V shed 7 bases and J 8 bases; nucleotides not matched to a gene: 8. CDR3 length: 14 amino acids. Germline loops: CDR1 MNHNS, CDR2 SASEGT. CDR3 sequence reads: CASNPAGGPYEQFF. The DNA for the CDR3 is TGTGCCAGCAATCCAGCGGGAGGGCCTTATGAGCAGTTCTTC.

This clone was counted once. The chain combines TRBV28 with TRBJ1-2; D gene ambiguous. The CDR3 totals 12 residues. V was pared by 8 bases and J by 2 bases, with 9 bases between. Germline values: CDR1 MDHEN, CDR2 SYDVKM. The CDR3 loop reads CASSRVNYGYTF. CDR3 DNA: TGTGCCAGCTCGAGGGTAAACTATGGCTACACCTTC.

This clone was observed once. The V call is TRBV4-1, the J call TRBJ1-1, with D possibly TRBD1 on 6 matching bases. Trimming removed 0 bases at V and 8 bases at J, with 10 bases between. Germline V lookup: CDR1 MGHRA, CDR2 YSYEKL. The CDR3 runs to 13 residues. In DNA, the CDR3 is TGCGCCAGCAGCCAAGATGAGGACAGAGAAGCTTTCTTT. It codes for CASSQDEDREAFF.

The chain employs TRBV7-3 and TRBJ2-3; D unresolved. Looked up from germline, CDR1 is SGHTA and CDR2 is FQGTGA. With 2 bases removed from V and 0 bases from J, the gap between germline ends came to 12 bases. This CDR3 is built from 16 residues. The CDR3 nucleotides are TGTGCCAGCAGCTTATGGGTAGGGATTAGCACAGATACGCAGTATTTT. Translating it yields CASSLWVGISTDTQYF.

V and J are TRBV4-2 and TRBJ1-6; no clear D. Germline values: CDR1 LGHNA, CDR2 YNFKEQ. Trimming cost V 1 base and J 6 bases, with 16 bases left between them. This CDR3 is built from 17 residues. The CDR3: CASSQVPGSRANSPLHF. CDR3 nucleotides: TGTGCCAGCAGCCAAGTCCCCGGGAGTCGGGCTAATTCACCCCTCCACTTT.

The V gene is TRBV28, the J gene TRBJ1-1; weak D call: TRBD1 (5 bases). There are 14 residues in the CDR3. The ends were cut back, 3 bases at V and 4 bases at J, with 12 bases in the middle. CDR1 is MDHEN, CDR2 SYDVKM, per germline. The CDR3 nucleotides are TGTGCCAGCAGTTTGTCCAGACAGATCACTGAAGCTTTCTTT. Translation: CASSLSRQITEAFF.

The J gene is TRBJ1-3, the V gene TRBV19; D is unclear. Germline V gene data show CDR1 as LNHDA and CDR2 as SQIVND (reference sequence). This CDR3 is built from 13 residues. V was pared by 5 bases and J by 4 bases, with 9 bases between. In DNA form, the CDR3 reads TGTGCCAGTAGTTTTTCGTTCGGAAACACCATATATTTT. This translates into CASSFSFGNTIYF.

The J gene is TRBJ2-7, the V gene TRBV7-2; a possible D gene is TRBD1 (6 bases). The CDR3 is 15 residues long. V was clipped by 5 bases and J by 3 bases, with 17 bases between them. CDR1 is SGHTA and CDR2 is FQGNSA in the germline V gene. The CDR3 reads CASSSYRQVFYEQYF. CDR3 bases: TGTGCCAGCAGCAGCTACCGACAGGTGTTCTACGAGCAGTACTTC. The entire variable domain, with the rest obtained from reference TRBV7-2 and TRBJ2-7, is as follows: GAGVSQSPSNKVTEKGKDVELRCDPISGHTALYWYRQSLGQGLEFLIYFQGNSAPDKSGLPSDRFSAERTGGSVSTLTIQRTQQEDSAVYLCASSSYRQVFYEQYFGPGTRLTVT.

The chain links TRBV4-3 to TRBJ2-1; 13 bases align to TRBD2. This CDR3 comprises 17 residues. Germline CDR1 reads LGHNA; CDR2 reads YSLEER. V lost 4 bases, J lost 6 bases, and 9 bases stayed unmatched. CDR3 residues: CASSLQATSGGFNEQFF. The DNA of the CDR3 is TGCGCCAGCAGCCTCCAGGCGACTAGCGGGGGGTTCAATGAGCAGTTCTTC.

The chain is built from TRBV7-6 and TRBJ1-5, with D maybe TRBD1 (5 bases). Germline V lookup: CDR1 SGHVS, CDR2 FNYEAQ. This CDR3 spans 15 amino acids. Trimming removed 5 bases at V and 1 base at J, with 12 bases between. The CDR3 coding sequence is TGTGCCAGCAGCCCAGGGATACAGAGCAATCAGCCCCAGCATTTT. This codes for CASSPGIQSNQPQHF.

Notes on this clone: Other DNA sequences within the sample encode an identical CDR3. The chain is built from TRBV4-1 and TRBJ2-2; 8 nucleotides align to TRBD1. There are 15 residues in the CDR3. CDR1 and CDR2 from the germline V gene are MGHRA and YSYEKL. Losses at the gene ends were 1 base for V and 7 bases for J; bases not matched to a gene: 5. The CDR3 loop reads CASSQVGQGGGELFF. CDR3 in DNA: TGCGCCAGCAGCCAAGTTGGACAGGGTGGCGGGGAGCTGTTTTTT.

The chain combines TRBV5-1 with TRBJ2-7; the match to TRBD1 covers 7 bases. This CDR3 has 14 residues. CDR1 and CDR2 (germline): SGHRS, YFSETQ. Trimming cost V 4 bases and J 5 bases; bases outside gene matches: 9. Here the CDR3 reads CASSEQGNRDEQYF. CDR3 coding DNA: TGCGCCAGCAGCGAACAGGGGAATCGTGACGAGCAGTACTTC.

The chain has TRBV7-2 and TRBJ2-1; 10 bases match TRBD2. This CDR3 spans 16 amino acids. V shed 0 bases, J shed 10 bases, and the junction held 9 bases outside the gene matches. Germline V CDR1 and CDR2: SGHTA, FQGNSA. The CDR3 loop reads CASSLAVTSGIWEQFF. As DNA, the CDR3 is TGTGCCAGCAGCTTAGCGGTAACTAGCGGGATATGGGAGCAGTTCTTC.

This clone was counted between two and nine times. The V gene is TRBV28, the J gene TRBJ2-7; D might be TRBD2 (6 bases). The germline V gene encodes CDR1 MDHEN and CDR2 SYDVKM. The V end was cut by 5 bases, the J end by 2 bases, with 13 bases between. This CDR3 spans 14 amino acids. The CDR3: CASSPGGSAYEQYF. CDR3 DNA sequence: TGTGCCAGCAGTCCCGGGGGTAGTGCCTACGAGCAGTACTTC.